This T cell receptor beta chain was observed in a study of OX40 agonist ivuxolimab in advanced cancers. Turning to the study itself: Patients received ivuxolimab, an agonistic anti-OX40 (CD134) antibody. The study enrolled dose-escalation patients with hepatocellular carcinoma, melanoma, renal cell or head and neck cancer.

Assay: immunoSEQ multiplex PCR; the TCRdb copy retains only in-frame clones and omits some. The sample has around 74,000 clones; just under 90% are singletons. Germline V gene data show CDR1 as KGHSH and CDR2 as LQKENI. CDR3 length equals 14 residues. The V and J ends lost 6 bases and 5 bases respectively, with 13 bases between them. The sequence came from an adult with an advanced solid tumor such as melanoma, head and neck, liver or kidney cancer. V usage is TRBV18 and J usage is TRBJ2-2, with a tentative D call TRBD1 (6 bases). The sequencing here drew on CD4+ or CD8+ T cells sorted from blood, taken in a trial of the OX40 agonist ivuxolimab. The CDR3 spells CASSVDRRTGELFF. CDR3 sequence (DNA): TGTGCCAGCTCGGTAGACAGGCGAACCGGGGAGCTGTTTTTT.